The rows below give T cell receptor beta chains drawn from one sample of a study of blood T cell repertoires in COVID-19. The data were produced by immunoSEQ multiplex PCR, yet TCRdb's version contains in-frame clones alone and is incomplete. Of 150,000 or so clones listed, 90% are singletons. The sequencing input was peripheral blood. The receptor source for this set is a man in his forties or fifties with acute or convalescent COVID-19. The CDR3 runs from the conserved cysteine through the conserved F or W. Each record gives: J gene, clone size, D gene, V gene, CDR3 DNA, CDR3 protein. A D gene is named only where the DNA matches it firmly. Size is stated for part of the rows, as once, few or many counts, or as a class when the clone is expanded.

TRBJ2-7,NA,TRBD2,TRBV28,TGTGCCAGCAGTTTACCTGAAGCGGGAGGAAAGTACGAGCAGTACTTC,CASSLPEAGGKYEQYF
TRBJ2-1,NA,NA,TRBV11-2,TGTGCCAGCAGCTTAGGAGCCCTGGGGGCAGGGTTGCTCTACAATGAGCAGTTCTTC,CASSLGALGAGLLYNEQFF
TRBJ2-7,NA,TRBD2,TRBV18,TGTGCCAGCTCACCAGCCGGGACTAGCGGAGGGATTAACTTC,CASSPAGTSGGINF
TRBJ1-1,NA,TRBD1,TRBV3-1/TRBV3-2,TGTGCCAGCAGCCATGACAGGGCTGAAGCTTTCTTT,CASSHDRAEAFF
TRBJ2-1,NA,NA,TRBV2,TGTGCCAGCAGTGCGCGACTAGGCGCCAATGAGCAGTTCTTC,CASSARLGANEQFF
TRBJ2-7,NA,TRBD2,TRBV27,TGTGCCAGCAGTTCAGTTTCTAGCGGGAGAATCTACGAGCAGTACTTC,CASSSVSSGRIYEQYF
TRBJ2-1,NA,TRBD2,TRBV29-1,TGCAGCGGGATACTAGCGGCCGCACCAGTTTACAATGAGCAGTTCTTC,CSGILAAAPVYNEQFF
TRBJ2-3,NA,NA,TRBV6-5,TGTGCCAGCAGTACAGGACCTCATACGCAGTATTTT,CASSTGPHTQYF
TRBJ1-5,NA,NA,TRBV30,TGTGCCTGGAGCGGGTTCGGGGATAGCAATCAGCCCCAGCATTTT,CAWSGFGDSNQPQHF
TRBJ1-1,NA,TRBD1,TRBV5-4,TGTGCCAGCAGCTTGAGTAGGACAGGAGTAACTGAAGCTTTCTTT,CASSLSRTGVTEAFF
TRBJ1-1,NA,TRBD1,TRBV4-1,TGCGCCAGCAGCCACTTGCACAGGGGGAGCACTGAAGCTTTCTTT,CASSHLHRGSTEAFF
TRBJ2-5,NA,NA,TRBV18,TGTGCCAGCTCACCCACGCGGGCGGGGGCAGAGACCCAGTACTTC,CASSPTRAGAETQYF
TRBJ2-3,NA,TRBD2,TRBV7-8,TGTGCCAGCAGCTTCACCGGGACTAGAAAAGATACGCAGTATTTT,CASSFTGTRKDTQYF
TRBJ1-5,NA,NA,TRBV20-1,TGCAGTGCTAGTAGGCAGGGCGGACAGCCCCAGCATTTT,CSASRQGGQPQHF
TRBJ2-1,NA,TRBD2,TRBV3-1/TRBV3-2,TGTGCCAGCAGCCAAGATGGGACTAGCGGGGAATCCTATGAGCAGTTCTTC,CASSQDGTSGESYEQFF
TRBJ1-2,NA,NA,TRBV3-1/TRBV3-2,TGTGCCAGCAGCCAAACAGGGAGAGGCTACACCTTC,CASSQTGRGYTF
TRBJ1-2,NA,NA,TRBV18,TGTGCCAGCTCACCACCGGCAGGGAACTATGGCTACACCTTC,CASSPPAGNYGYTF
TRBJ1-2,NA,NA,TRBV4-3,TGCGCCAGCAGCCAAGACGAACAACGGACAGGCTACACCTTC,CASSQDEQRTGYTF
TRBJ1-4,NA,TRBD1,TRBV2,TGTGCCAGCAGACAGGGGTTCACTAATGAAAAACTGTTTTTT,CASRQGFTNEKLFF
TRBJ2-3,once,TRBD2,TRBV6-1,TGTGCCAGCAGTGAAGGACTAGCGGCCCCCGGGATAACGCAGTATTTT,CASSEGLAAPGITQYF
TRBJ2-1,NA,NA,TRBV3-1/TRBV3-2,TGTGCCAGCAGCTCGGCGGTGGCGGGACTGTTCTTC,CASSSAVAGLFF
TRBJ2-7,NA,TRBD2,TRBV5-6,TGTGCCAGCAGCTTAACTAGCGACTACTTCTACGAGCAGTACTTC,CASSLTSDYFYEQYF